The 25 T cell receptor beta chains given below trace back to one sample, sequenced in a study of PD-L1 blockade in urothelial cancer (dated by TCRdb to the late 2010s). Per the publication, the time point label means: pretreatment peripheral blood. The method behind the library was the immunoSEQ multiplex PCR assay. TCRdb re-hosts the immuneACCESS table, in-frame sequences only. Its copies lack some clones; in the studies checked, an unresolved V gene accounts for under half of them, and the cause for the rest is not known. The sample has approximately 79,000 clones on record, just under 85% of them singletons. Jointly, the top ten make up under 8.5% of the sample. Source: PBMCs, taken around atezolizumab (anti-PD-L1) treatment. The receptors come from a man aged 35 to 55 with urothelial cancer.

V usage is TRBV30 and J usage is TRBJ2-1, with D unresolved. V dropped 2 bases and J dropped 9 bases, with 17 bases sitting between them. Germline CDR1 GTSNPN, CDR2 SVGIG (reference sequence). The CDR3 is made up of 14 amino acids. As DNA, the CDR3 is TGTGCCTGGAGTAGAAGCAGGAATGTAGGTGAGCAGTTCTTC. It translates to CAWSRSRNVGEQFF.

This chain connects TRBV18 to TRBJ1-1, with D perhaps TRBD1 (5 bases). Germline CDR1 and CDR2: KGHSH and LQKENI. Trimming pared 2 bases from V and 5 bases from J, leaving 9 bases between. The CDR3 is 13 residues long. The CDR3 DNA reads as TGTGCCAGCTCACCATCGGAGGGGACTGAAGCTTTCTTT. This translates into CASSPSEGTEAFF.

The chain uses TRBV6-5 and TRBJ2-3, with D perhaps matching TRBD1 (5 bases). V shed 5 bases and J shed 5 bases, with 8 bases lying between them. CDR1 and CDR2 from the germline V gene are MNHEY and SVGAGI. This CDR3 is 12 amino acids long. CDR3 loop: CASSLQGDTQYF. In DNA, the CDR3 is TGTGCCAGCAGTCTGCAGGGAGATACGCAGTATTTT.

This clone was detected only once. V is TRBV5-5 and J is TRBJ1-2; TRBD1 aligns across 7 bases. V gave up 3 bases and J gave up 7 bases; unmatched junction bases: 9. Germline lookup yields CDR1 SGHKS and CDR2 YYEKEE (reference sequence). The CDR3 contains 14 residues. The CDR3, as DNA: TGTGCCAGCAGCTCCCGACAGGGTTCTTTTGGCTACACCTTC. Residues: CASSSRQGSFGYTF.

This chain links TRBV11-2 with TRBJ2-7, with a weak D call TRBD1 (7 bases). The CDR3 sequence is 16 residues long. Per germline, CDR1 SGHAT and CDR2 FQNNGV. The ends were cut back, 7 bases at V and 2 bases at J, with 21 bases in the middle. For the CDR3, the DNA is TGTGCCAGCACCAAAGACGGGGCAGGGGGGACCTACGAGCAGTACTTC. Residues: CASTKDGAGGTYEQYF.

The gene calls are TRBV29-1 and TRBJ2-5; D may be TRBD2 (7 bases). Germline values: CDR1 SQVTM, CDR2 ANQGSEA. The length of the CDR3 is 12 residues. V lost 3 bases and J 5 bases, leaving 10 bases between the germline ends. The CDR3 DNA is TGCAGCGTTGACGGGGGGCGGGAGACCCAGTACTTC. The encoded protein is CSVDGGRETQYF.

The genes are TRBV27 and TRBJ1-4; 7 nucleotides agree with TRBD1. This CDR3 comprises 13 residues. Germline V CDR1 and CDR2: MNHEY, SMNVEV (reference sequence). Trimming cost V 3 bases and J 5 bases; bases outside gene matches: 0. CDR3 region: CASSFRGNEKLFF. As DNA, the CDR3 is TGTGCCAGCAGTTTCAGGGGGAATGAAAAACTGTTTTTT.

V usage is TRBV7-9 and J usage is TRBJ1-2; TRBD1 matches 10 bases. Germline V gene lookup returns CDR1 SEHNR and CDR2 FQNEAQ (reference sequence). The CDR3 totals 16 residues. The trim removed 8 bases at V and 2 bases at J, leaving 11 bases unmatched. The CDR3 reads CASRRRDRGTNYGYTF. The DNA for the CDR3 is TGTGCCAGCCGTCGCCGGGACAGGGGCACCAACTATGGCTACACCTTC.

The CDR3 bases are TGTGCCAGCAGCCAAGCCGGGACAGGGGTCTACAATGAGCAGTTCTTC. It encodes CASSQAGTGVYNEQFF. This chain links TRBV14 with TRBJ2-1, with 10 bases aligning to TRBD1. V trimming: 1 base; J trimming: 3 bases; junction bases outside the gene matches: 3. The germline V gene has CDR1 SGHDN and CDR2 FVKESK. The CDR3 is 16 residues long.

The chain uses TRBV27 and TRBJ2-7; 7 nucleotides agree with TRBD1. The CDR3 is 13 amino acids. V trimming: 6 bases; J trimming: 3 bases; junction bases outside the gene matches: 5. Germline V gene sequence: CDR1 MNHEY, CDR2 SMNVEV (reference sequence). The CDR3, as DNA: TGTGCCAGCAGCAGGGACAGCTACTACGAGCAGTACTTC. Its translation: CASSRDSYYEQYF.

Here the CDR3 DNA reads TGTGCCAGCAGCGAGGGGGCGTTCCCGGGACTAGCGGGAGGGTACAATGAGCAGTTCTTC. Its translation: CASSEGAFPGLAGGYNEQFF. This rearrangement joins TRBV9 to TRBJ2-1; TRBD2 agrees at 16 bases. Germline CDR1 and CDR2: SGDLS and YYNGEE. V lost 3 bases to trimming and J lost 4 bases; unmatched junction nucleotides: 13. The CDR3 consists of 20 residues.

This clone was recorded a few times. This chain links TRBV7-3 with TRBJ2-7, with 8 bases identical to TRBD1. Losses at the gene ends were 3 bases for V and 3 bases for J; bases not matched to a gene: 7. The CDR3 loop spans 15 amino acids. The germline gives CDR1 SGHTA, CDR2 FQGTGA. The CDR3 DNA reads as TGTGCCAGCAGCTTGCTTACCGGGACAGGCTACGAGCAGTACTTC. It codes for CASSLLTGTGYEQYF.

The chain has TRBV4-1 and TRBJ1-1; D unclear. There are 14 residues in the CDR3. Trimming cost V 2 bases and J 1 base, with 8 bases left between them. The germline CDR1 and CDR2 sequences are MGHRA and YSYEKL. CDR3 sequence: CASSQYRGNTEAFF. Written as DNA, the CDR3 is TGCGCCAGCAGCCAATATCGGGGGAACACTGAAGCTTTCTTT.

The V and J genes are TRBV7-9 and TRBJ2-1; D is ambiguous. The CDR3 is 10 amino acids. V shed 3 bases and J shed 8 bases, with 2 bases lying between them. Germline assignment: CDR1 SEHNR and CDR2 FQNEAQ (reference sequence). CDR3 DNA sequence: TGTGCCAGCAGCTTCGATGAGCAGTTCTTC. Translated, it gives CASSFDEQFF.

The gene calls are TRBV28 and TRBJ1-1; 9 nucleotides agree with TRBD1. This CDR3 region has 16 residues. The ends lost 6 bases at V and 4 bases at J; junction bases unmatched: 12. Germline assignment: CDR1 MDHEN and CDR2 SYDVKM. The CDR3 loop reads CASRIRDRVVGTEAFF. The CDR3 bases are TGTGCCAGCAGGATCCGGGACAGGGTGGTGGGCACTGAAGCTTTCTTT.

This chain joins TRBV27 and TRBJ1-1, with 12 bases aligning to TRBD1. Germline V gene sequence: CDR1 MNHEY, CDR2 SMNVEV (reference sequence). V was pared by 0 bases and J by 0 bases, with 2 bases of the junction left unmatched. The CDR3 runs to 17 residues. The CDR3 region has the DNA TGTGCCAGCAGTTTATCGGGACAGGGGGCAATGAACACTGAAGCTTTCTTT. It specifies CASSLSGQGAMNTEAFF.

The rearrangement links TRBV4-1 to TRBJ1-1, with D perhaps TRBD1 (6 bases). From germline, CDR1 is MGHRA and CDR2 YSYEKL. The CDR3 extends over 19 amino acids. The V gene lost 1 base and the J gene lost 4 bases, with 25 bases spanning the gap. CDR3 residues: CASSQGPVRTGTRGTEAFF. In DNA, the CDR3 is TGCGCCAGCAGCCAAGGACCGGTTCGAACAGGGACGAGGGGCACTGAAGCTTTCTTT.

This clone was found once. This CDR3 reads CASSLNPAGGPYNEQFF. CDR3 DNA sequence: TGTGCCAGCAGCTTGAATCCAGCGGGAGGGCCGTACAATGAGCAGTTCTTC. The chain recombines TRBV5-4 with TRBJ2-1; 10 bases agree with TRBD2. CDR1 is SGHNT, CDR2 YYREEE, per germline (reference sequence). There are 17 residues in the CDR3. After removal of 1 base from V and 4 bases from J, the junction contained 8 bases not matched to a gene.

This clone is a singleton in its sample. The chain is built from TRBV5-1 and TRBJ2-3; 8 bases are shared with TRBD2. The CDR3 length is 15 residues. The germline V gene encodes CDR1 SGHRS and CDR2 YFSETQ. The V segment lost 3 bases and the J segment 3 bases; nucleotides outside the gene matches: 6. CDR3 sequence: CASSWSGGTTDTQYF. The CDR3 coding sequence is TGCGCCAGCAGCTGGTCGGGAGGGACGACAGATACGCAGTATTTT.

This chain uses TRBV10-3 with TRBJ2-3; 7 nucleotides align to TRBD2. The CDR3 consists of 19 residues. The V gene's germline CDR1 is ENHRY and CDR2 SYGVKD. V was pared by 8 bases and J by 0 bases, with 20 bases of the junction left unmatched. CDR3 loop: CAIPCGSGGVNQSTDTQYF. In DNA form, the CDR3 reads TGTGCCATCCCCTGCGGGAGTGGGGGTGTGAATCAAAGCACAGATACGCAGTATTTT.

CDR3: CASSLRPGREYF. For the CDR3, the DNA is TGTGCCAGCAGCCTGCGACCGGGGAGGGAGTATTTT. This chain connects TRBV7-9 to TRBJ2-3; the match to TRBD2 covers 7 bases. V gave up 5 bases and J gave up 13 bases; unmatched junction bases: 9. The CDR3 totals 12 residues. Germline CDR1 SEHNR, CDR2 FQNEAQ (reference sequence).

This chain links TRBV5-4 with TRBJ2-6; no firm D call. Germline lookup yields CDR1 SGHNT and CDR2 YYREEE (reference sequence). Between the trimmed V and J ends, which lost 5 bases and 5 bases, there was a span of 17 bases. The CDR3 spans 16 residues. The CDR3, as DNA: TGTGCCAGCAGTTCCGCTGGCCGAGGCTGGGCCAACGTCCTGACTTTC. This encodes CASSSAGRGWANVLTF.

The chain links TRBV29-1 to TRBJ1-5; 8 bases agree with TRBD1. The V segment lost 8 bases and the J segment 4 bases; nucleotides outside the gene matches: 4. CDR3 length equals 12 residues. Germline V gene data show CDR1 as SQVTM and CDR2 as ANQGSEA. The CDR3 protein is CSYRDRNQPQHF. Here the CDR3 DNA reads TGCAGCTACCGGGACAGGAATCAGCCCCAGCATTTT.

The chain employs TRBV11-2 and TRBJ1-1, with D perhaps matching TRBD1 (6 bases). V was clipped by 3 bases and J by 4 bases, with 12 bases between them. CDR1 is SGHAT and CDR2 is FQNNGV in the germline V gene. This CDR3 contains 14 residues. CDR3 region: CASSLTQGTTEAFF. CDR3 bases: TGTGCCAGCAGCTTGACACAGGGAACCACTGAAGCTTTCTTT.

The rearrangement links TRBV5-1 to TRBJ2-3, with D perhaps TRBD2 (6 bases). The CDR3 runs to 20 residues. Germline assignment: CDR1 SGHRS and CDR2 YFSETQ. Trimming cost V 5 bases and J 2 bases, with 30 bases left between them. CDR3 loop: CASSLYPLRRGRGLTDTQYF. CDR3 sequence (DNA): TGCGCCAGCAGTTTATATCCTCTTAGGAGGGGTAGAGGCCTCACAGATACGCAGTATTTT.